Sequencing of this T cell receptor beta chain was carried out in a study of T cells in Graves' hyperthyroidism and ophthalmopathy. Overall study: Any treatment followed the collection of peripheral blood at initial diagnosis. Regarding the study as a whole: Separating ophthalmopathy from stable hyperthyroidism was achieved by a 13 V-J model.

As concerns this clonotype: Antigen: not known.

CDR1 and CDR2 from the germline V gene are SNHLY and FYNNEI. This CDR3 comprises 15 residues. V lost 6 bases, J lost 2 bases, and 3 bases stayed unmatched. RNA transcripts were the template for amplifying TCR beta CDR3 regions. With the HTBI primer set, the TCR CDR3 went through a first round of RT-PCR. TCRdb re-called the multiplex PCR reads through MiXCR, storing one row per CDR3 protein. The sample carries roughly 550,000 distinct CDR3 sequences, 15% to 20% recorded once. Not enrolled were patients with uncontrolled infection, other autoimmune disease, pregnancy or lactation. Diagnoses were established using clinical symptoms, serum thyroxine and TRAb, thyroid ultrasound and orbital computed tomography.

The TCR comes from a woman aged 25 to 45 with Graves' ophthalmopathy. The chain is built from TRBV2 and TRBJ2-3; 12 nucleotides match TRBD2. Sequencing input: blood. The DNA of the CDR3 is TGTGCCAGCAGAGGGACTAGCGGGCTCACAGATACGCAGTATTTT. Translated, it gives CASRGTSGLTDTQYF.